Presented here are 30 T cell receptor beta chains from one specimen sequenced in a study of shared clonotypes between healthy human individuals. TCRdb keeps only in-frame clones here, not all; method: immunoSEQ multiplex PCR. In the table there are 500,000 to 550,000 clones, approximately 95% of which are singletons. Sequencing was done on a sample of naive CD4+ T cells sorted from blood. Subset reported: CD45RA+ positively selected. The source of these receptors is a woman in her twenties or thirties in good health.

The rearrangement uses TRBV19 and TRBJ1-2; D perhaps matches TRBD1 (5 bases). Germline V gene data show CDR1 as LNHDA and CDR2 as SQIVND (reference sequence). CDR3 length equals 13 residues. V lost 7 bases to trimming and J lost 4 bases, with 13 bases between them. CDR3: CASTWGESYGYTF. The CDR3 DNA sequence: TGTGCCAGTACATGGGGGGAGAGCTATGGCTACACCTTC.

The chain combines TRBV10-3 with TRBJ2-5; 12 nucleotides align to TRBD2. The CDR3 sequence is 15 residues long. Germline V CDR1 and CDR2: ENHRY, SYGVKD. The trim removed 3 bases at V and 5 bases at J, leaving 4 bases unmatched. The CDR3 loop reads CAISDPGTSGETQYF. The CDR3 coding sequence is TGTGCCATCAGTGACCCCGGGACTAGCGGGGAGACCCAGTACTTC.

The chain joins TRBV27 to TRBJ2-7; TRBD2 matches at 10 bases. Trimming cost V 3 bases and J 0 bases; bases outside gene matches: 2. CDR3 length: 15 residues. The germline CDR1 and CDR2 sequences are MNHEY and SMNVEV (reference sequence). CDR3 protein: CASSFSSGSSYEQYF. The CDR3 region has the DNA TGTGCCAGCAGTTTTTCTAGCGGGAGCTCCTACGAGCAGTACTTC.

The rearrangement links TRBV27 to TRBJ2-2; maybe TRBD1 (5 bases). Germline V gives CDR1 MNHEY, CDR2 SMNVEV (reference sequence). The CDR3 loop spans 16 amino acids. Trimming left V 5 bases short and J 7 bases short, with 20 bases between. The CDR3: CASSPLRWGHSGELFF. In nucleotides, the CDR3 is TGTGCCAGCAGTCCCCTTCGATGGGGCCACAGCGGGGAGCTGTTTTTT.

This sequence joins TRBV5-1 and TRBJ1-3, with TRBD1 as a possible D gene (5 bases). This CDR3 is built from 14 residues. CDR1 and CDR2 (germline): SGHRS, YFSETQ. V was pared by 2 bases and J by 6 bases, with 12 bases between. The CDR3 DNA reads as TGCGCCAGCAGCTTCGGCAGGGAAGCAAACACCATATATTTT. Its protein is CASSFGREANTIYF.

This chain uses TRBV28 with TRBJ2-2; TRBD2 matches 8 bases. The germline CDR1 and CDR2 sequences are MDHEN and SYDVKM. Trimming cost V 7 bases and J 3 bases; bases outside gene matches: 7. The CDR3 has 15 amino acids. The CDR3 DNA follows: TGTGCCAGCACCCCTCACGGGAGGGACACCGGGGAGCTGTTTTTT. Protein product: CASTPHGRDTGELFF.

The chain carries TRBV5-3 and TRBJ1-2; 7 positions agree with TRBD1. TRBV5-3 counts as an open reading frame of uncertain function. V was clipped by 4 bases and J by 2 bases; unmatched bases: 8. There are 15 residues in the CDR3. CDR3 bases: TGTGCCAGAAGCCCTCCGACAGGGACGAACTATGGCTACACCTTC. This encodes CARSPPTGTNYGYTF.

This chain uses TRBV28 with TRBJ2-1, with a weak D call TRBD2 (5 bases). The length of the CDR3 is 15 residues. With 5 bases removed from V and 9 bases from J, the gap between germline ends came to 20 bases. CDR1 and CDR2 (germline): MDHEN, SYDVKM. In DNA, the CDR3 is TGTGCCAGCAGTAGTACCCCTTTACTAGTTTCTGAGCAGTTCTTC. Encoded protein: CASSSTPLLVSEQFF.

This clone was seen a few times. This chain links TRBV27 with TRBJ1-4; 7 bases are a match to TRBD1. The germline gives CDR1 MNHEY, CDR2 SMNVEV (reference sequence). Unmatched junction bases numbered 8, after V lost 5 bases and J lost 5 bases. This CDR3 has 15 residues. This CDR3 is CASSPRDSGNEKLFF. DNA for the CDR3: TGTGCCAGCAGTCCCCGGGACAGCGGGAATGAAAAACTGTTTTTT.

The chain carries TRBV19 and TRBJ1-2; maybe TRBD1 (5 bases). Trimming removed 6 bases at V and 3 bases at J, with 14 bases between. Germline CDR1 reads LNHDA; CDR2 reads SQIVND (reference sequence). CDR3 size: 14 residues. CDR3 nucleotide sequence: TGTGCCAGTAGGACGTCGACGGGGGACTATGGCTACACCTTC. It translates to CASRTSTGDYGYTF. The full variable domain, rest sourced from reference TRBV19 and TRBJ1-2, is DGGITQSPKYLFRKEGQNVTLSCEQNLNHDAMYWYRQDPGQGLRLIYYSQIVNDFQKGDIAEGYSVSREKKESFPLTVTSAQKNPTAFYLCASRTSTGDYGYTFGSGTRLTVV.

The chain uses TRBV7-9 and TRBJ2-7; D may be TRBD2 (5 bases). This CDR3 contains 15 residues. The germline CDR1 and CDR2 sequences are SEHNR and FQNEAQ (reference sequence). V was pared by 1 base and J by 4 bases, with 14 bases between. The CDR3 reads CASSLEARGGYEQYF. The CDR3 DNA follows: TGTGCCAGCAGCTTAGAAGCGAGAGGAGGTTACGAGCAGTACTTC.

The chain combines TRBV6-1 with TRBJ1-1; no reliable D call. V gave up 8 bases and J gave up 11 bases, with 9 bases separating them. Germline V gives CDR1 MNHNS, CDR2 SASEGT. The CDR3 is made up of 9 amino acids. In nucleotides, the CDR3 is TGTGCCAGCGGCCCCGGGGCTTTCTTT. The encoded protein is CASGPGAFF.

The CDR3 DNA sequence: TGTGCCAGCAGCTTTGATCTTCGGGGGGGCTACGAGCAGTACTTC. Amino acids: CASSFDLRGGYEQYF. V usage is TRBV7-2 and J usage is TRBJ2-7; 8 bases map to TRBD2. Unmatched junction bases numbered 7, after V lost 3 bases and J lost 3 bases. Germline CDR1 reads SGHTA; CDR2 reads FQGNSA. The CDR3 spans 15 residues.

The chain links TRBV10-3 to TRBJ2-5; the D is unclear. The J call may be incorrect, as the DNA end agrees better with TRBJ2-7. The CDR3 consists of 11 residues. The germline V gene encodes CDR1 ENHRY and CDR2 SYGVKD. CDR3 sequence (DNA): TGTGCCACCGGTGACGACTACGAGCAGTACTTC. Translated: CATGDDYEQYF.

This chain uses TRBV7-2 with TRBJ2-5; unclear D gene. V gave up 6 bases and J gave up 0 bases, with 17 bases separating them. This CDR3 comprises 16 residues. Germline V gives CDR1 SGHTA, CDR2 FQGNSA. CDR3 amino acids: CASRPRRVGYQETQYF. Written as DNA, the CDR3 is TGTGCCAGCAGACCAAGGCGAGTTGGGTACCAAGAGACCCAGTACTTC.

This chain uses TRBV19 with TRBJ1-5; D is unresolved. This CDR3 comprises 15 residues. Germline V gene sequence: CDR1 LNHDA, CDR2 SQIVND (reference sequence). The ends were cut back, 5 bases at V and 7 bases at J, with 18 bases in the middle. As DNA, the CDR3 is TGTGCCAGTAGTTTCCCCTCGGATCCTTCGCAGCCCCAGCATTTT. As protein: CASSFPSDPSQPQHF. Full variable domain (outside the CDR3, taken from reference TRBV19 and TRBJ1-5): DGGITQSPKYLFRKEGQNVTLSCEQNLNHDAMYWYRQDPGQGLRLIYYSQIVNDFQKGDIAEGYSVSREKKESFPLTVTSAQKNPTAFYLCASSFPSDPSQPQHFGDGTRLSIL.

J is TRBJ2-6 and V is TRBV6-1; D is unresolved. V gave up 6 bases and J gave up 0 bases, with 6 bases separating them. From germline, CDR1 is MNHNS and CDR2 SASEGT. The CDR3 contains 14 residues. CDR3 loop: CASRRSSGANVLTF. The CDR3, as DNA: TGTGCCAGCAGGAGGAGCTCTGGGGCCAACGTCCTGACTTTC.

This chain joins TRBV7-2 and TRBJ2-7; D possibly corresponds to TRBD2 (5 bases). CDR3 length: 14 residues. Germline values: CDR1 SGHTA, CDR2 FQGNSA. V was clipped by 0 bases and J by 5 bases, with 11 bases between them. CDR3 nucleotide sequence: TGTGCCAGCAGCTTAGCGTCGAGGGAGAACGAGCAGTACTTC. Amino acids: CASSLASRENEQYF. Based on the CDR3 plus reference TRBV7-2 and TRBJ2-7, the full variable domain is GAGVSQSPSNKVTEKGKDVELRCDPISGHTALYWYRQSLGQGLEFLIYFQGNSAPDKSGLPSDRFSAERTGGSVSTLTIQRTQQEDSAVYLCASSLASRENEQYFGPGTRLTVT.

The gene calls are TRBV27 and TRBJ1-4, with 9 positions matching TRBD1. The CDR3 runs to 14 residues. With V trimmed by 8 bases and J by 9 bases, 10 bases remained unmatched. Germline V CDR1 and CDR2: MNHEY, SMNVEV (reference sequence). Here the CDR3 reads CASGTGTQGQKLFF. CDR3 DNA sequence: TGTGCCAGCGGGACAGGGACCCAAGGGCAAAAACTGTTTTTT.

V is TRBV6-1 and J is TRBJ1-5; no definite D call. The germline V gene encodes CDR1 MNHNS and CDR2 SASEGT. The CDR3 contains 14 residues. V lost 3 bases and J lost 0, with 6 bases in between. This chain's CDR3 is CASSDQYSNQPQHF. The CDR3, as DNA: TGTGCCAGCAGTGACCAGTATAGCAATCAGCCCCAGCATTTT.

This clone was observed a handful of times. CDR3 in DNA: TGTGCCAGCAGTTCCCAGGGGTGGGGCACTGAAGCTTTCTTT. Amino acid sequence: CASSSQGWGTEAFF. The chain couples TRBV27 to TRBJ1-1; possibly TRBD1 for D (6 bases). V was shortened by 4 bases and J by 4 bases, with 13 bases between the two germline ends. CDR3 size: 14 residues. CDR1 and CDR2 (germline): MNHEY, SMNVEV (reference sequence).

This rearrangement joins TRBV7-9 to TRBJ2-2; tentatively, D is TRBD1 or TRBD2 (5 bases each). V was cut by 11 bases and J by 5 bases, with 18 bases left in between. Germline CDR1 reads SEHNR; CDR2 reads FQNEAQ (reference sequence). The CDR3 consists of 14 residues. The CDR3 DNA sequence: TGTGCCCTGGGACCGGGACGCGATACCGGGGAGCTGTTTTTT. It translates to CALGPGRDTGELFF.

V usage is TRBV28 and J usage is TRBJ2-7; 7 nucleotides match TRBD2. V was pared by 5 bases and J by 0 bases, with 10 bases of the junction left unmatched. The germline CDR1 and CDR2 sequences are MDHEN and SYDVKM. CDR3 length: 16 residues. For the CDR3, the DNA is TGTGCCAGCAGTCCCACGGGGCGGGGGAGCTCCTACGAGCAGTACTTC. Encoded protein: CASSPTGRGSSYEQYF.

V gene TRBV7-2 combines with J gene TRBJ2-1, with 8 bases aligning to TRBD2. V was pared by 4 bases and J by 6 bases, with 5 bases of the junction left unmatched. The CDR3 sequence is 14 residues long. The germline gives CDR1 SGHTA, CDR2 FQGNSA. The CDR3 region is CASSSWTSPNEQFF. The CDR3, as DNA: TGTGCCAGCAGCTCCTGGACTAGCCCCAATGAGCAGTTCTTC.

This sequence joins TRBV6-6 and TRBJ2-7; D uncertain. Germline-derived CDR1 and CDR2 are MNHNY and SVGAGI (reference sequence). The CDR3 covers 14 residues. V lost 5 bases, J lost 2 bases, and 13 bases lay in between. CDR3 loop: CASSITTRTYEQYF. CDR3 sequence (DNA): TGTGCCAGCAGTATAACCACACGGACCTACGAGCAGTACTTC.

V is TRBV18 and J is TRBJ1-5; D may be TRBD1 (6 bases). V dropped 5 bases and J dropped 4 bases, with 9 bases sitting between them. This CDR3 spans 13 amino acids. The V gene's germline CDR1 is KGHSH and CDR2 LQKENI. The CDR3 spells CASSKDRNQPQHF. Here the CDR3 DNA reads TGTGCCAGCTCAAAGGACAGAAATCAGCCCCAGCATTTT.

The chain carries TRBV5-1 and TRBJ2-1; 9 bases align to TRBD2. This CDR3 is built from 17 residues. CDR1 is SGHRS and CDR2 is YFSETQ in the germline V gene. Trimming cost V 4 bases and J 5 bases; bases outside gene matches: 13. The CDR3 DNA is TGCGCCAGCAGCCTGGGGGCTCTAGCGGGAAAGGACAATGAGCAGTTCTTC. Translating gives CASSLGALAGKDNEQFF.

This clone was counted a single time. The chain carries TRBV27 and TRBJ2-1, with 12 bases matching TRBD2. The CDR3 has 19 residues. Germline-derived CDR1 and CDR2 are MNHEY and SMNVEV (reference sequence). Trimming removed 5 bases from V and 5 bases from J; junction bases left unmatched: 16. The CDR3 DNA sequence: TGTGCCAGCAGTCAAACCCCCTGGACTAGCGGGATCGGTAACAATGAGCAGTTCTTC. This translates into CASSQTPWTSGIGNNEQFF.

The rearrangement uses TRBV28 and TRBJ1-5, with D hard to call. V was clipped by 5 bases and J by 5 bases, with 10 bases between them. The CDR3 is 13 residues long. Germline CDR1 is MDHEN and CDR2 is SYDVKM. The CDR3 bases are TGTGCCAGCAGTGCGACATGGTATCAGCCCCAGCATTTT. Residues: CASSATWYQPQHF.

The chain is built from TRBV7-3 and TRBJ1-2, with TRBD1 identical over 11 bases. J was trimmed by 8 bases and V by 5 bases; bases with no gene match: 4. This CDR3 is built from 13 residues. Germline lookup yields CDR1 SGHTA and CDR2 FQGTGA. The CDR3 spells CASSPRTGGGYTF. CDR3 nucleotide sequence: TGTGCCAGCAGCCCCAGGACAGGGGGCGGCTACACCTTC.